This T cell receptor beta chain is from a study of blood T cell repertoires in COVID-19. Enrolled through a virtual design, the participants were between 18 and 89 years of age and came from roughly 22 US areas. Which cohort a participant joined came from the clinical history participants gave. TCRdb keeps only in-frame clones here, not all; method: immunoSEQ multiplex PCR. The repertoire consists of about 160,000 clones, with around 87% occurring once and the leading ten covering less than 5%. The CDR3 has 18 residues. The germline V gene has CDR1 SGDLS and CDR2 YYNGEE. V gave up 2 bases and J gave up 3 bases, with 18 bases separating them.

Sequencing was carried out using PBMCs or T cells enriched from blood (not recorded which). The TCR comes from a woman between 40 and 55 years old who had been exposed to COVID-19. The V gene is TRBV9, the J gene TRBJ1-6; D gene ambiguous. The CDR3: CASSVGPQSALYNSPLHF. The DNA for the CDR3 is TGTGCCAGCAGCGTCGGCCCACAAAGCGCACTCTATAATTCACCCCTCCACTTT.